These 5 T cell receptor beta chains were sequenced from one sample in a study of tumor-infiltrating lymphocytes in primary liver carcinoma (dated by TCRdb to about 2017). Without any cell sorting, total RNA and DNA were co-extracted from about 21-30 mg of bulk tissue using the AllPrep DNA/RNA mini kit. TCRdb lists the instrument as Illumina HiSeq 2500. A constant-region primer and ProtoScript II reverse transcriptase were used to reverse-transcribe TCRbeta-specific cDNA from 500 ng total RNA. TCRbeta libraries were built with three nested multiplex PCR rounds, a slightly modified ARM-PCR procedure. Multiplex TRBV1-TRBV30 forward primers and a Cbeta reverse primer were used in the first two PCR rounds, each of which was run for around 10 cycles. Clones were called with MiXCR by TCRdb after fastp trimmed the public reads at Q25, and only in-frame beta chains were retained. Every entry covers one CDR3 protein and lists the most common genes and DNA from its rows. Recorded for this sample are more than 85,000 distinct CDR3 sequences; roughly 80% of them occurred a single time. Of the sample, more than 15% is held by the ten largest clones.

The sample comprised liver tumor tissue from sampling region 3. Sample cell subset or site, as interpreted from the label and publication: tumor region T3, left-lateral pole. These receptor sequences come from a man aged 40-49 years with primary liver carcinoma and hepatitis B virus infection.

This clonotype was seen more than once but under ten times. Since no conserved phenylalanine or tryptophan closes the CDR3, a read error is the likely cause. CDR3 protein: CASSYPGTGSGNTIYS. As DNA, the CDR3 is TGTGCCAGCAGTTACCCCGGGACAGGCTCTGGTAACACCATATATTCT. The J gene is TRBJ1-3, the V gene TRBV6-6, with 8 bases that match TRBD1. The CDR3 consists of 16 residues. Germline CDR1 and CDR2: MNHNY and SVGAGI (reference sequence).

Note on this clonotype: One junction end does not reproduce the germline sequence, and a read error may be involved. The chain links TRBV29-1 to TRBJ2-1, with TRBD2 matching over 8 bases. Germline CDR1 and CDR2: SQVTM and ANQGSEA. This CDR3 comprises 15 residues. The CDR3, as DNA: TGCAACGTTGGACTACCGGGAGGGTTCTACAATGAGAAGTTCTTC. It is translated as CNVGLPGGFYNEKFF.

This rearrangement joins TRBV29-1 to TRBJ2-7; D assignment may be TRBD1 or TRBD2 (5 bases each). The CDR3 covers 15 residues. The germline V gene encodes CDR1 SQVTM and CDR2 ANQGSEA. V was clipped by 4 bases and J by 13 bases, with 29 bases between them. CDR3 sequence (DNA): TGCAGCGTTGGGAGTGGATGGGGGATGCCCTACGAGCTATACTTC. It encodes CSVGSGWGMPYELYF.

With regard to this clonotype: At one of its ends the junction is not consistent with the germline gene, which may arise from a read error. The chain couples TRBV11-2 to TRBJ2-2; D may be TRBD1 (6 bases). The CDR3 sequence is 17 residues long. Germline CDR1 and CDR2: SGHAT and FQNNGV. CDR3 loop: CASSLDHRRRDTGELVF. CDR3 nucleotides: TGTGCCAGCAGCTTAGATCATCGGCGTAGGGACACCGGGGAACTGGTTTTT.

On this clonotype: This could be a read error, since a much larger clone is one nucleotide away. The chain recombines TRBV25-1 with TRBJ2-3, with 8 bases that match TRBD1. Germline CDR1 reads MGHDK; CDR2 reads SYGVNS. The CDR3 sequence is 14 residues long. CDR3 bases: TGTGCCAGCAGATCAGGGGGCTCGGTAGATATGCAGTATTTT. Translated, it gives CASRSGGSVDMQYF.